These 9 T cell receptor beta chains were all obtained from the same sample, sequenced in a study of blood T cell repertoires in COVID-19. Assay: immunoSEQ multiplex PCR; the TCRdb copy retains only in-frame clones and omits some. The sample shows some 230,000 clones, 80% to 85% of them seen only once. The sequencing input was peripheral blood. The receptors here all came from a woman aged 55-69 years with acute or convalescent COVID-19.

This sequence joins TRBV7-9 and TRBJ1-3; no firm D call. There are 15 residues in the CDR3. Deletions cut 4 bases from V and 0 bases from J, with 10 bases between. CDR1 SEHNR and CDR2 FQNEAQ come from the germline V gene (reference sequence). CDR3: CASSSKSLSGNTIYF. In DNA, the CDR3 is TGTGCCAGCAGCTCGAAAAGCCTCTCTGGAAACACCATATATTTT.

This clone was seen only once. V is TRBV19 and J is TRBJ1-5, with D tentatively TRBD1 (5 bases). The CDR3 runs 12 residues. Germline V gene sequence: CDR1 LNHDA, CDR2 SQIVND (reference sequence). V gave up 8 bases and J gave up 6 bases, with 11 bases separating them. The CDR3 DNA reads TGTGCCAGTGGGGGGGGTTTTCAGCCCCAGCATTTT. Protein product: CASGGGFQPQHF.

This clone was observed a few times. The CDR3: CASSHDRGDVAFF. The CDR3 DNA is TGCGCCAGCAGTCACGACAGGGGAGATGTAGCTTTCTTT. This chain connects TRBV10-2 to TRBJ1-1, with 8 bases identical to TRBD1. V was pared by 5 bases and J by 10 bases, with 9 bases of the junction left unmatched. CDR1 and CDR2 (germline): WSHSY, SAAADI. CDR3 length equals 13 residues.

The rearrangement links TRBV3-1 (or the pseudogene TRBV3-2) to TRBJ1-2; TRBD1 is a possible D gene (5 bases). The length of the CDR3 is 15 residues. The ends were cut back, 1 base at V and 4 bases at J, with 13 bases in the middle. Germline V gene lookup returns CDR1 LGHDT and CDR2 YNNKEL (reference sequence). The CDR3 DNA reads TGTGCCAGCAGCCAAGCGAAGGGGTCGGCCTATGGCTACACCTTC. It codes for CASSQAKGSAYGYTF.

CDR3 nucleotide sequence: TGTGCCAGTAGTAGAACAGAATATGGCTACACCTTC. It codes for CASSRTEYGYTF. J is TRBJ1-2 and V is TRBV19; D is unclear. This CDR3 region has 12 residues. V was clipped by 4 bases and J by 5 bases, with 8 bases between them. CDR1 LNHDA and CDR2 SQIVND come from the germline V gene (reference sequence).

This chain joins TRBV12-3 or TRBV12-4 and TRBJ2-7; unclear D gene. Trimming took off 6 bases at V and 0 bases at J, with 6 bases between the two ends. CDR3 length: 12 amino acids. The CDR3 DNA follows: TGTGCCAGCAGGGGCATCTCCTACGAGCAGTACTTC. Amino acids: CASRGISYEQYF.

The genes are TRBV6-5 and TRBJ1-1, with TRBD1 matching 7 bases. The junction had 4 bases not matched to a gene; V was cut back by 8 bases and J by 1 base. The V gene's germline CDR1 is MNHEY and CDR2 SVGAGI. The CDR3 consists of 13 residues. The CDR3 loop is CASAHRGNTEAFF. CDR3 coding DNA: TGTGCCAGCGCTCACAGGGGGAACACTGAAGCTTTCTTT.

This chain joins TRBV27 and TRBJ2-7; maybe TRBD1 (6 bases). This CDR3 is built from 14 residues. Germline CDR1 and CDR2: MNHEY and SMNVEV (reference sequence). Trimming stripped 5 bases from V and 2 bases from J, with 13 bases between. The CDR3 DNA follows: TGTGCCAGCAGTCTGTATAGGACAGCCTACGAGCAGTACTTC. As protein: CASSLYRTAYEQYF.

The chain has TRBV5-1 and TRBJ1-1, with a possible D match to TRBD1 (6 bases). The CDR3 runs 13 residues. CDR1 SGHRS and CDR2 YFSETQ come from the germline V gene. V was trimmed by 2 bases and J by 4 bases, leaving 9 bases between them. The CDR3 DNA reads TGCGCCAGCAGCTTCGGGACAAGCACTGAAGCTTTCTTT. It codes for CASSFGTSTEAFF.